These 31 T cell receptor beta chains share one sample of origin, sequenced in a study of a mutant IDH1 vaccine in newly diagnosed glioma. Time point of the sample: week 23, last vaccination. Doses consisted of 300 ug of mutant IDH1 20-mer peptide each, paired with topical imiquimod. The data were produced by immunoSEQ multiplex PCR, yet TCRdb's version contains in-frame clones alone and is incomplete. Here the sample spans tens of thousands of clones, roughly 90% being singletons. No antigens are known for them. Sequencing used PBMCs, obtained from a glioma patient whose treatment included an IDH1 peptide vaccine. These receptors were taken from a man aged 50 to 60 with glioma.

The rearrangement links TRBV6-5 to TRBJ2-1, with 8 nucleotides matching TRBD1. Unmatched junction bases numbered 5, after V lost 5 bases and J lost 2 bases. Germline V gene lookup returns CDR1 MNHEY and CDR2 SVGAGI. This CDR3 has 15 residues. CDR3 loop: CASSRTGIAYNEQFF. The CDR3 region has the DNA TGTGCCAGCAGTCGGACAGGGATTGCCTACAATGAGCAGTTCTTC.

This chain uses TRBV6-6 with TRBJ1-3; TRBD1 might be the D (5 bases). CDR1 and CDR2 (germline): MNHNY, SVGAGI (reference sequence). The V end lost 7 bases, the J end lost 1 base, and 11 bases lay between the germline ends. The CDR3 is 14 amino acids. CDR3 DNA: TGTGCCAGCACCAACGGGGGTTCTGGAAACACCATATATTTT. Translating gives CASTNGGSGNTIYF.

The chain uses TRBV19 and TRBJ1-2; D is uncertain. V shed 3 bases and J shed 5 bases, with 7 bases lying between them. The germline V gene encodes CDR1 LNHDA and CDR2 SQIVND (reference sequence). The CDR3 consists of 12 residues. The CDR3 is CASSISEYGYTF. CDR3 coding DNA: TGTGCCAGTAGTATTTCTGAGTATGGCTACACCTTC.

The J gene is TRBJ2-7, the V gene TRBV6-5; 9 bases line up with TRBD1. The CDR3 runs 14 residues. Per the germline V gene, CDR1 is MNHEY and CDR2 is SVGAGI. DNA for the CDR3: TGTGCTACGACAGGGGGAGGGACCTCCTACGAGCAGTACTTC. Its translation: CATTGGGTSYEQYF.

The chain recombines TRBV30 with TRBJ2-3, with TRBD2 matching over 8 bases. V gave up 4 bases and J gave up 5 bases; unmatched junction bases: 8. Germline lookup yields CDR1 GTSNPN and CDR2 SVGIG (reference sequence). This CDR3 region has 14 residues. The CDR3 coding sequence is TGTGCCTGGAACCGGCTAGCGGGCGGAGATACGCAGTATTTT. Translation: CAWNRLAGGDTQYF. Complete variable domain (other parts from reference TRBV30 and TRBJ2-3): SQTIHQWPATLVQPVGSPLSLECTVEGTSNPNLYWYRQAAGRGLQLLFYSVGIGQISSEVPQNLSASRPQDRQFILSSKKLLLSDSGFYLCAWNRLAGGDTQYFGPGTRLTVL.

CDR3 DNA sequence: TGTGCCAGCAGCGTAGATGCGGGATATTCCTACAATGAGCAGTTCTTC. It yields the protein CASSVDAGYSYNEQFF. The V gene is TRBV9, the J gene TRBJ2-1, with D possibly being TRBD2 (6 bases). Germline V CDR1 and CDR2: SGDLS, YYNGEE. The CDR3 contains 16 residues. Trimming removed 0 bases from V and 1 base from J, with 11 bases in between.

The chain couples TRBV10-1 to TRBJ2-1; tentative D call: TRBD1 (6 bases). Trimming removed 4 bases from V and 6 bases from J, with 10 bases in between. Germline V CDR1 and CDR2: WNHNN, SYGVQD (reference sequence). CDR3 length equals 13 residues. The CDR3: CASSGDRSNEQFF. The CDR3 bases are TGCGCCAGCAGTGGAGACAGGTCCAATGAGCAGTTCTTC.

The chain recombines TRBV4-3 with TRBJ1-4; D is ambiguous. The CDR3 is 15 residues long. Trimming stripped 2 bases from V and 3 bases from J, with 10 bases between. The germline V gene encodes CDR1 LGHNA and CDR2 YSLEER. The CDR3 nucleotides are TGCGCCAGCAGCCAATGGACCGCTCCTAATGAAAAACTGTTTTTT. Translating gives CASSQWTAPNEKLFF.

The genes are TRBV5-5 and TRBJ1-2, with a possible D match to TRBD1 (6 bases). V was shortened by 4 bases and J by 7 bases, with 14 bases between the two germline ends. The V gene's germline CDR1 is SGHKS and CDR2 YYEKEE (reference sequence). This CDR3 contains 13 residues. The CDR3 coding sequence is TGTGCCAGCAGCACAACCTGGACAGTTGGCTACACCTTC. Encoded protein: CASSTTWTVGYTF. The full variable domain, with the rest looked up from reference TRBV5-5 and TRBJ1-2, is DAGVTQSPTHLIKTRGQQVTLRCSPISGHKSVSWYQQVLGQGPQFIFQYYEKEERGRGNFPDRFSARQFPNYSSELNVNALLLGDSALYLCASSTTWTVGYTFGSGTRLTVV.

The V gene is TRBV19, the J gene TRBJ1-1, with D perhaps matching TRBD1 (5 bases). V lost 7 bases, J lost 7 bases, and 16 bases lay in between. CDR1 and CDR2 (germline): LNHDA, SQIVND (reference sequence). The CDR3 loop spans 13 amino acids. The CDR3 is CASNVGPGVEAFF. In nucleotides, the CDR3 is TGTGCCAGTAACGTCGGACCGGGGGTTGAAGCTTTCTTT.

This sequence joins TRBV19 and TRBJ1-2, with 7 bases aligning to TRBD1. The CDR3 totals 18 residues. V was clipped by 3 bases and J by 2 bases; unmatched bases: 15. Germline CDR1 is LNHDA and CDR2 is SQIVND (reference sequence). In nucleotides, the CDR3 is TGTGCCAGTAGTATGGGCACAGGGGATCTTCGCGGAAACTATGGCTACACCTTC. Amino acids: CASSMGTGDLRGNYGYTF.

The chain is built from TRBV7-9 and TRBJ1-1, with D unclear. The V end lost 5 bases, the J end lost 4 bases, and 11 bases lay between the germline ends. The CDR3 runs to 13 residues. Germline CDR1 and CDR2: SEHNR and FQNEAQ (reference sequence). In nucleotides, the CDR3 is TGTGCCAGCAGCCCATCGTTAACCACTGAAGCTTTCTTT. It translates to CASSPSLTTEAFF.

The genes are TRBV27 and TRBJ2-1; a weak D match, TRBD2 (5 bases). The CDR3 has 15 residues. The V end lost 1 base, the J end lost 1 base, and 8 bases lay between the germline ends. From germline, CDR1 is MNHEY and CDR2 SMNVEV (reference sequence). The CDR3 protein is CASSLYPGSYNEQFF. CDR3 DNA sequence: TGTGCCAGCAGTTTATATCCGGGATCCTACAATGAGCAGTTCTTC.

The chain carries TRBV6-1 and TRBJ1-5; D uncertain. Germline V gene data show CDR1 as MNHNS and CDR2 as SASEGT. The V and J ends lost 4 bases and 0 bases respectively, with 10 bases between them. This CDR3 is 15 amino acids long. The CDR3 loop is CASSGAGYSNQPQHF. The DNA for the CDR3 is TGTGCCAGCAGTGGGGCGGGATATAGCAATCAGCCCCAGCATTTT.

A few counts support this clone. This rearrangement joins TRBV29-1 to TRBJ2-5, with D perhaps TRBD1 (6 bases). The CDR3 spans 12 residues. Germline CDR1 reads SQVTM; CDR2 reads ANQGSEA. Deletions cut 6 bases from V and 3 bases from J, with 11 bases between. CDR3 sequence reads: CSVTGGEETQYF. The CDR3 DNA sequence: TGCAGCGTGACAGGTGGAGAAGAGACCCAGTACTTC.

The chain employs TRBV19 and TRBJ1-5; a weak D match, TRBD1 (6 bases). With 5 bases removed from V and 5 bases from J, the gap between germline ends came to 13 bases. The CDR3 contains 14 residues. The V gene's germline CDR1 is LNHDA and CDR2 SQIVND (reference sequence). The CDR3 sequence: CASSLGQGHQPQHF. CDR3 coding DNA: TGTGCCAGTAGTCTCGGGCAGGGGCATCAGCCCCAGCATTTT.

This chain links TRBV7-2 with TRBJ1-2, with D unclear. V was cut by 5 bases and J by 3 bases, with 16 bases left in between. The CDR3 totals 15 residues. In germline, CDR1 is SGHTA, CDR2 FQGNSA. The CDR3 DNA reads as TGTGCCAGCAGCATTAAGGCGGCGGGAGACTATGGCTACACCTTC. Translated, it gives CASSIKAAGDYGYTF. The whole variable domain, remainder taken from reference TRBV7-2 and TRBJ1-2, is GAGVSQSPSNKVTEKGKDVELRCDPISGHTALYWYRQSLGQGLEFLIYFQGNSAPDKSGLPSDRFSAERTGGSVSTLTIQRTQQEDSAVYLCASSIKAAGDYGYTFGSGTRLTVV.

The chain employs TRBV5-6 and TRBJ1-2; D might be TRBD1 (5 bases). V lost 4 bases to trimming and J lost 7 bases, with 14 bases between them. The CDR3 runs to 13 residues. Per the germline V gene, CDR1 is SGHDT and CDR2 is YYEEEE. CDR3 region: CASSQQGLGGYTF. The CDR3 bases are TGTGCCAGCAGCCAGCAGGGCCTTGGTGGCTACACCTTC.

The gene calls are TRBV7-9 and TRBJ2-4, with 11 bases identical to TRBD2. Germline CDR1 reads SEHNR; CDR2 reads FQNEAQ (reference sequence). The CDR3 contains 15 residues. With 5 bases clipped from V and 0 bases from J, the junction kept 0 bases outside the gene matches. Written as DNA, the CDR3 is TGTGCCAGCAGCACTAGCGGGGGAGCCAAAAACATTCAGTACTTC. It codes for CASSTSGGAKNIQYF.

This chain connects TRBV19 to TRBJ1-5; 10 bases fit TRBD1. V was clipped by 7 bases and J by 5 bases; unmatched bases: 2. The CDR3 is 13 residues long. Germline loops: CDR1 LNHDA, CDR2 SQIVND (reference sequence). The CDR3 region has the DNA TGTGCCAGTAAGGGACAGGGGTATCAGCCCCAGCATTTT. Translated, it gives CASKGQGYQPQHF.

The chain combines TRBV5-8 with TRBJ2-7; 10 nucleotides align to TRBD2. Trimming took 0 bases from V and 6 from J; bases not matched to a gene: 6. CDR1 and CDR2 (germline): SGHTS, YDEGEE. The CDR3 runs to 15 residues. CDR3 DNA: TGTGCCAGCAGCTTGGCCGGTCAGCGGGGGGGCGAGCAGTACTTC. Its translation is CASSLAGQRGGEQYF.

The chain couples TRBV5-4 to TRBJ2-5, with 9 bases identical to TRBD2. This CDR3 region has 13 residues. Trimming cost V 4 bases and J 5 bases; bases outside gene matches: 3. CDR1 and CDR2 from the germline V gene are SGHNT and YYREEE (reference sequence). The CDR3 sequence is CASSAAGGETQYF. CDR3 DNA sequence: TGTGCCAGCAGCGCAGCGGGAGGTGAGACCCAGTACTTC.

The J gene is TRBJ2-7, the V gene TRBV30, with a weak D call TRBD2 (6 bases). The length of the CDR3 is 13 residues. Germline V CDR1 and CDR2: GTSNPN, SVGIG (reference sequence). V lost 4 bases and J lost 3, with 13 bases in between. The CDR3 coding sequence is TGTGCCTGGACAAGTGGACTACTCTACGAGCAGTACTTC. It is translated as CAWTSGLLYEQYF.

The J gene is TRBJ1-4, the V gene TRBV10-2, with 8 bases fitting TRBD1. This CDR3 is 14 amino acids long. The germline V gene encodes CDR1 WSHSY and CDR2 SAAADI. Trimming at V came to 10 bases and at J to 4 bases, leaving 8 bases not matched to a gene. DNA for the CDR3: TGCGCCACCGGACAGGGAGGTCGTAATGAAAAACTGTTTTTT. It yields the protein CATGQGGRNEKLFF.

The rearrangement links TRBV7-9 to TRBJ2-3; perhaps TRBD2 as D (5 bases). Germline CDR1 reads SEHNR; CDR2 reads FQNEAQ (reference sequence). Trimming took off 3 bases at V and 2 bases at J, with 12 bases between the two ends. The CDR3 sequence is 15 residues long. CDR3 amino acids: CASSFPSTVTDTQYF. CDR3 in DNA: TGTGCCAGCAGCTTCCCTAGCACTGTCACAGATACGCAGTATTTT.

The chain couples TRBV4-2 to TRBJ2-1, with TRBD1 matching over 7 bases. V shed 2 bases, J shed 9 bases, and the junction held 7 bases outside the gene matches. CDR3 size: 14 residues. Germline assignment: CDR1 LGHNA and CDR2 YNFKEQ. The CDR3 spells CASSQPGQFPEQFF. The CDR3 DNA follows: TGTGCCAGCAGCCAACCGGGACAGTTTCCTGAGCAGTTCTTC.

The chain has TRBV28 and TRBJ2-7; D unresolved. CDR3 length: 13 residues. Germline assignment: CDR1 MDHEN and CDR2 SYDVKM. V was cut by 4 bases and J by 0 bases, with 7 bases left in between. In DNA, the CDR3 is TGTGCCAGCAGTTATCTTCTCTCCTACGAGCAGTACTTC. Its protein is CASSYLLSYEQYF.

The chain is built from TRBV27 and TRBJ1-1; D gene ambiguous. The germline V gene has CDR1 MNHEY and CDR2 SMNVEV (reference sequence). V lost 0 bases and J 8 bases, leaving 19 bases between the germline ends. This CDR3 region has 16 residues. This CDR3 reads CASSLSSGPGVLEAFF. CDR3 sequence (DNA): TGTGCCAGCAGTTTATCATCGGGTCCGGGAGTCCTAGAAGCTTTCTTT.

Here the CDR3 reads CASLAGTVNYGYTF. In nucleotides, the CDR3 is TGTGCCAGCTTGGCAGGGACCGTTAACTATGGCTACACCTTC. The rearrangement uses TRBV6-1 and TRBJ1-2; TRBD1 is a possible D gene (5 bases). Germline V gives CDR1 MNHNS, CDR2 SASEGT. V lost 8 bases and J lost 1, with 14 bases in between. This CDR3 region has 14 residues.

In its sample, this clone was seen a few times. The CDR3 reads CASSIYGTGAYNEQFF. The CDR3 coding sequence is TGTGCCAGTAGTATATACGGGACAGGGGCCTACAATGAGCAGTTCTTC. This sequence joins TRBV19 and TRBJ2-1, with 10 bases fitting TRBD1. The V gene's germline CDR1 is LNHDA and CDR2 SQIVND (reference sequence). With V trimmed by 2 bases and J by 2 bases, 3 bases remained unmatched. The CDR3 spans 16 residues. Using reference TRBV19 and TRBJ2-1 for the parts outside the CDR3, the full variable domain is DGGITQSPKYLFRKEGQNVTLSCEQNLNHDAMYWYRQDPGQGLRLIYYSQIVNDFQKGDIAEGYSVSREKKESFPLTVTSAQKNPTAFYLCASSIYGTGAYNEQFFGPGTRLTVL.

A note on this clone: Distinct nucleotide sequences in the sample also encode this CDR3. The CDR3 sequence is CASSPDRVGTGELFF. The DNA of the CDR3 is TGCGCCAGCAGCCCCGACAGGGTAGGAACCGGGGAGCTGTTTTTT. This chain uses TRBV5-1 with TRBJ2-2; TRBD1 aligns across 7 bases. Germline-derived CDR1 and CDR2 are SGHRS and YFSETQ. The CDR3 spans 15 residues. V was clipped by 4 bases and J by 5 bases; unmatched bases: 8. Full variable domain (outside the CDR3, taken from reference TRBV5-1 and TRBJ2-2): KAGVTQTPRYLIKTRGQQVTLSCSPISGHRSVSWYQQTPGQGLQFLFEYFSETQRNKGNFPGRFSGRQFSNSRSEMNVSTLELGDSALYLCASSPDRVGTGELFFGEGSRLTVL.